These 22 T cell receptor beta chains share one sample of origin, sequenced in a study of T cell repertoires in cytomegalovirus infection (dated by TCRdb to between 2017 and 2020). TCRdb names Illumina HiSeq 1500 as the instrument used. Using fastp at Q25 and MiXCR, TCRdb reprocessed the public reads and kept productive beta chains. Duplicate CDR3 protein sequences are folded into a single record with the most common DNA and genes. This sample lists roughly 500,000 distinct CDR3 sequences; approximately 16% were detected once. The ten largest account for 24% of the sample. Sequencing was carried out using CD8+ T cells from PBMCs. These TCRs come from a human donor in good health (CMV status not recorded). Some clones in this sample may be carry-over from other donors' samples.

This clonotype has at least ten counts. The chain's CDR3 is CASSFRRVGGNQPQHF. Written as DNA, the CDR3 is TGTGCCAGCAGCTTCAGGAGGGTCGGGGGCAATCAGCCCCAGCATTTT. The chain carries TRBV7-8 and TRBJ1-5; the D is unclear. The V and J ends lost 3 bases and 2 bases respectively, with 14 bases between them. The CDR3 contains 16 residues. Per the germline V gene, CDR1 is SGHVS and CDR2 is FQNEAQ.

This chain uses TRBV4-2 with TRBJ1-5; the match to TRBD1 covers 9 bases. The length of the CDR3 is 16 residues. The V gene's germline CDR1 is LGHNA and CDR2 YNFKEQ. The J segment lost 0 bases and the V segment lost 3 bases, leaving 3 bases of the junction unmatched. The CDR3 spells CASSQDRGVSNQPQHF. In DNA, the CDR3 is TGTGCCAGCAGCCAGGACAGGGGTGTTAGCAATCAGCCCCAGCATTTT.

Ten or more counts support this clonotype. The chain recombines TRBV12-3 or TRBV12-4 with TRBJ1-3; no firm D call. V was trimmed by 6 bases and J by 4 bases, leaving 22 bases between them. This CDR3 comprises 17 residues. CDR3 residues: CASSVSGSPYPGNTIYF. The CDR3 DNA reads as TGTGCCAGCAGCGTATCCGGGAGCCCTTACCCGGGAAACACCATATATTTT.

The gene calls are TRBV24-1 and TRBJ2-3, with D perhaps matching TRBD1 or TRBD2 (5 bases each). The CDR3 is 15 amino acids. CDR1 is KGHDR and CDR2 is SFDVKD in the germline V gene. V shed 7 bases and J shed 6 bases, with 19 bases lying between them. As DNA, the CDR3 is TGTGCCACCAGCTCAGGCGTCCCCGGGGCGGATACGCAGTATTTT. It codes for CATSSGVPGADTQYF.

This clonotype was observed many times. V and J are TRBV7-9 and TRBJ2-2; no clear D. Germline CDR1 reads SEHNR; CDR2 reads FQNEAQ (reference sequence). The length of the CDR3 is 12 residues. The ends were cut back, 5 bases at V and 3 bases at J, with 4 bases in the middle. CDR3 sequence reads: CASSKDTGELFF. In DNA, the CDR3 is TGTGCCAGCAGCAAGGACACCGGGGAGCTGTTTTTT.

This clonotype was detected many times. The CDR3 here is CASSQPPDSSYGYTF. CDR3 coding DNA: TGTGCCAGCAGCCAACCCCCGGACAGTAGCTATGGCTACACCTTC. This chain joins TRBV7-9 and TRBJ1-2; the D gene is possibly TRBD1 (6 bases). This CDR3 spans 15 amino acids. V shed 5 bases and J shed 4 bases, with 17 bases lying between them. CDR1 SEHNR and CDR2 FQNEAQ come from the germline V gene (reference sequence).

The chain joins TRBV4-2 to TRBJ1-2; 8 nucleotides line up with TRBD1. Looked up from germline, CDR1 is LGHNA and CDR2 is YNFKEQ. The CDR3 consists of 15 residues. J gave up 0 bases and V 2 bases, and 2 bases lay outside the gene matches. The CDR3: CASSQPDRANYGYTF. For the CDR3, the DNA is TGTGCCAGCAGCCAACCGGACAGGGCTAACTATGGCTACACCTTC.

The sample holds a few counts of this clonotype. V is TRBV27 and J is TRBJ2-7, with a possible D match to TRBD1 (5 bases). Germline V gene data show CDR1 as MNHEY and CDR2 as SMNVEV (reference sequence). CDR3 length: 13 amino acids. The V gene lost 3 bases and the J gene lost 5 bases, with 11 bases spanning the gap. This chain's CDR3 is CASSFSGMNEQYF. In DNA, the CDR3 is TGTGCCAGCAGTTTCTCAGGGATGAACGAGCAGTACTTC.

The gene calls are TRBV27 and TRBJ1-6; weak D call: TRBD1 (6 bases). The CDR3 covers 13 residues. The germline gives CDR1 MNHEY, CDR2 SMNVEV (reference sequence). Trimming took 7 bases from V and 7 from J, leaving 11 bases between them. The CDR3: CASKRTENSPLHF. The CDR3 region has the DNA TGTGCCAGCAAACGGACAGAGAATTCACCCCTCCACTTT.

The table lists this clonotype with a few counts. This chain uses TRBV9 with TRBJ1-1; the D is unclear. Germline V gives CDR1 SGDLS, CDR2 YYNGEE. V gave up 4 bases and J gave up 2 bases, with 15 bases separating them. The CDR3 loop spans 15 amino acids. The CDR3 nucleotides read TGTGCCAGCAGCCCCTCAGGAACAGCCAACACTGAAGCTTTCTTT. Translation: CASSPSGTANTEAFF.

This clonotype was observed a few times. The chain is built from TRBV2 and TRBJ1-4; TRBD1 matches at 7 bases. CDR3 size: 17 residues. CDR1 and CDR2 (germline): SNHLY, FYNNEI. Trimming took 1 base from V and 3 from J; bases not matched to a gene: 8. CDR3 protein: CASSEGGTVWSNEKLFF. CDR3 coding DNA: TGTGCCAGCAGTGAAGGCGGGACAGTCTGGTCTAATGAAAAACTGTTTTTT.

This clonotype was seen a handful of times. The genes are TRBV12-3 or TRBV12-4 and TRBJ1-2; tentative D call: TRBD1 (5 bases). V was cut by 5 bases and J by 4 bases, with 8 bases left in between. The CDR3 spans 12 residues. This CDR3 reads CASSDSGYGYTF. DNA for the CDR3: TGTGCCAGCAGTGACAGCGGCTATGGCTACACCTTC.

This clonotype appeared many times. The rearrangement uses TRBV7-6 and TRBJ2-1, with 8 bases matching TRBD1. V lost 4 bases and J lost 2; bases outside the gene matches: 7. The CDR3 is 16 residues long. CDR1 is SGHVS and CDR2 is FNYEAQ in the germline V gene. CDR3 sequence: CASSSPDRATYNEQFF. The CDR3 DNA is TGTGCCAGCAGCTCCCCGGACAGGGCGACCTACAATGAGCAGTTCTTC.

V usage is TRBV2 and J usage is TRBJ1-1; no clear D gene. Germline V gene sequence: CDR1 SNHLY, CDR2 FYNNEI. V lost 8 bases and J lost 1, with 8 bases in between. This CDR3 spans 12 amino acids. The CDR3 nucleotides read TGTGCCAGCCTAAAGGAGAACACTGAAGCTTTCTTT. Its protein is CASLKENTEAFF. The full variable domain, completed using reference TRBV2 and TRBJ1-1, is EPEVTQTPSHQVTQMGQEVILRCVPISNHLYFYWYRQILGQKVEFLVSFYNNEISEKSEIFDDQFSVERPDGSNFTLKIRSTKLEDSAMYFCASLKENTEAFFGQGTRLTVV.

Many counts were recorded for this clonotype. The rearrangement links TRBV11-2 to TRBJ2-7; 8 nucleotides line up with TRBD2. Per the germline V gene, CDR1 is SGHAT and CDR2 is FQNNGV. The V segment lost 3 bases and the J segment 3 bases; nucleotides outside the gene matches: 10. The CDR3 totals 16 residues. The CDR3 DNA reads TGTGCCAGCAGCTTCCCCCGGCGGGGGGCCATCTACGAGCAGTACTTC. Protein product: CASSFPRRGAIYEQYF.

This clonotype came up many times. The chain combines TRBV10-2 with TRBJ2-6; no firm D call. CDR3 length equals 15 residues. Trimming shortened V by 4 bases and J by 0 bases, and 7 bases separated the two germline ends. The germline V gene has CDR1 WSHSY and CDR2 SAAADI. The CDR3 here is CASSVTSSGANVLTF. In DNA form, the CDR3 reads TGCGCCAGCAGTGTTACTTCCTCTGGGGCCAACGTCCTGACTTTC.

This sequence joins TRBV2 and TRBJ2-1, with 7 bases aligning to TRBD1. V was pared by 0 bases and J by 1 base, with 0 bases of the junction left unmatched. CDR1 SNHLY and CDR2 FYNNEI come from the germline V gene. The CDR3 loop spans 15 amino acids. As DNA, the CDR3 is TGTGCCAGCAGTGAAGCGGACAGGTCCTACAATGAGCAGTTCTTC. This sequence encodes CASSEADRSYNEQFF. Together with reference TRBV2 and TRBJ2-1, the CDR3 gives the full variable domain: EPEVTQTPSHQVTQMGQEVILRCVPISNHLYFYWYRQILGQKVEFLVSFYNNEISEKSEIFDDQFSVERPDGSNFTLKIRSTKLEDSAMYFCASSEADRSYNEQFFGPGTRLTVL.

This clonotype was seen a handful of times. The chain couples TRBV10-2 to TRBJ2-7; 8 bases align to TRBD2. J lost 6 bases, V lost 4 bases, and 5 bases had no gene match. Per the germline V gene, CDR1 is WSHSY and CDR2 is SAAADI. This CDR3 spans 13 amino acids. The CDR3 protein is CASSAGGEVEQYF. CDR3 sequence (DNA): TGCGCCAGCAGTGCGGGGGGGGAGGTCGAGCAGTACTTC.

This clonotype was detected many times. The genes are TRBV7-6 and TRBJ1-4, with 9 bases that match TRBD1. CDR1 is SGHVS and CDR2 is FNYEAQ in the germline V gene. Trimming removed 6 bases from V and 4 bases from J; junction bases left unmatched: 0. This CDR3 is built from 13 residues. The CDR3, as DNA: TGTGCCAGCAGGGACAGGGGTAATGAAAAACTGTTTTTT. Residues: CASRDRGNEKLFF.

This clonotype was seen repeatedly, ten times or more. The rearrangement uses TRBV7-8 and TRBJ2-5; D may be TRBD2 (6 bases). The V gene's germline CDR1 is SGHVS and CDR2 FQNEAQ. V shed 2 bases and J shed 4 bases, with 14 bases lying between them. The length of the CDR3 is 15 residues. The CDR3 is CASSLSLRRGETQYF. The CDR3 DNA reads TGTGCCAGCAGCTTATCTCTCCGGAGGGGAGAGACCCAGTACTTC.

The rearrangement links TRBV20-1 to TRBJ2-7, with 13 bases that match TRBD2. CDR1 is DFQATT and CDR2 is SNEGSKA in the germline V gene (reference sequence). This CDR3 comprises 16 residues. The J segment lost 2 bases and the V segment lost 6 bases, leaving 10 bases of the junction unmatched. For the CDR3, the DNA is TGCAGTGCAGCCCCTGGACTAGCGGGAGATACCTACGAGCAGTACTTC. Amino acids: CSAAPGLAGDTYEQYF.

This chain joins TRBV6-1 and TRBJ1-1; D uncertain. The germline V and J ends were trimmed by 7 bases and 1 base, with 22 bases remaining between them. This CDR3 comprises 17 residues. In germline, CDR1 is MNHNS, CDR2 SASEGT. The chain's CDR3 is CASIQTSYYPGNTEAFF. The DNA for the CDR3 is TGTGCCAGCATCCAGACGAGTTATTACCCGGGGAACACTGAAGCTTTCTTT.